The 23 T cell receptor beta chains presented below share a single source sample, sequenced in a study of metastatic and nonmetastatic thyroid tumors. Each patient came to thyroid surgery without any prior treatment (of any kind). MiXCR was used by TCRdb to re-call the PCR reads. The sample includes under 8,500 clones, approximately 40% seen only once; the top ten take roughly 20%. Sequenced input: tumor tissue. These receptors all stem from a female donor with papillary thyroid cancer or a benign thyroid nodule (not recorded which). Some clones in this sample may be carry-over from other donors' samples.

In this sample, this clone turned up a few times. V usage is TRBV6-1 and J usage is TRBJ1-6; weak D call: TRBD1 (5 bases). Deletions cut 4 bases from V and 2 bases from J, with 6 bases between. Per germline, CDR1 MNHNS and CDR2 SASEGT. The length of the CDR3 is 14 residues. The CDR3 spells CASSAGPYNSPLHF. CDR3 DNA sequence: TGTGCCAGCAGTGCGGGGCCCTATAATTCACCCCTCCACTTT.

This clone has just a few counts. This chain connects TRBV11-2 to TRBJ2-7; 7 bases fit TRBD1. The CDR3 consists of 17 residues. Germline CDR1 SGHAT, CDR2 FQNNGV. The junction had 20 bases not matched to a gene; V was cut back by 10 bases and J by 2 bases. This CDR3 is CATMTVTGCFPTYEQYF. The DNA for the CDR3 is TGTGCCACCATGACCGTGACAGGGTGTTTCCCAACCTACGAGCAGTACTTC.

A single count supports this clone. The rearrangement links TRBV4-2 to TRBJ2-7; 10 bases align to TRBD2. This CDR3 contains 15 residues. Germline V gene data show CDR1 as LGHNA and CDR2 as YNFKEQ. V lost 4 bases to trimming and J lost 3 bases; unmatched junction nucleotides: 6. The CDR3: CASSPSLAGDYEQYF. DNA of the CDR3: TGTGCCAGCAGCCCCTCCCTAGCGGGAGACTACGAGCAGTACTTC.

This rearrangement joins TRBV6-4 to TRBJ2-1; 9 bases fit TRBD2. Germline assignment: CDR1 MRHNA and CDR2 SNTAGT. This CDR3 has 13 residues. V shed 3 bases and J 6 bases; nucleotides not matched to a gene: 0. This CDR3 reads CASSELAGNEQFF. The DNA for the CDR3 is TGTGCCAGCAGTGAACTAGCGGGCAATGAGCAGTTCTTC.

The chain combines TRBV3-1 with TRBJ1-2; D unclear. CDR1 is LGHDT, CDR2 YNNKEL, per germline (reference sequence). V lost 0 bases to trimming and J lost 12 bases, with 8 bases between them. The CDR3 length is 11 residues. In DNA, the CDR3 is TGTGCCAGCAGCCAAGATGGCAGAGACACCTTC. It yields the protein CASSQDGRDTF.

This clone came up many times. Other DNA sequences from this sample encode an identical CDR3 as well. The CDR3, as DNA: TGTGCCAGCAGCCCCGGGACAGGGGGGAACACCGGGGAGCTGTTTTTT. It codes for CASSPGTGGNTGELFF. This sequence joins TRBV11-1 and TRBJ2-2, with TRBD1 identical over 11 bases. The trim removed 5 bases at V and 1 base at J, leaving 3 bases unmatched. Per the germline V gene, CDR1 is SGHAT and CDR2 is FQDESV (reference sequence). The CDR3 has 16 residues. The full variable domain, in which reference TRBV11-1 and TRBJ2-2 provide the parts outside the CDR3, is EAEVAQSPRYKITEKSQAVAFWCDPISGHATLYWYRQILGQGPELLVQFQDESVVDDSQLPKDRFSAERLKGVDSTLKIQPAELGDSAMYLCASSPGTGGNTGELFFGEGSRLTVL.

This clone came up a few times. V is TRBV6-4 and J is TRBJ2-1; 7 bases agree with TRBD1. Per the germline V gene, CDR1 is MRHNA and CDR2 is SNTAGT. The CDR3 loop spans 15 amino acids. Trimming took 6 bases from V and 6 from J; bases not matched to a gene: 11. In DNA, the CDR3 is TGTGCCAGCAGGAAGACAGGGATGCGGCTCAATGAGCAGTTCTTC. This gives the protein CASRKTGMRLNEQFF.

The chain has TRBV5-1 and TRBJ2-7; 11 nucleotides line up with TRBD1. Germline assignment: CDR1 SGHRS and CDR2 YFSETQ. V shed 3 bases and J 7 bases; nucleotides not matched to a gene: 6. The CDR3 has 14 amino acids. The CDR3 DNA is TGCGCCAGCAGCTCCGGGACAGGGGGGGTGGAGCAGTACTTC. Translating gives CASSSGTGGVEQYF.

About this clone: Mismatch with germline at one junction end may stem from a read error. The chain has TRBV6-1 and TRBJ2-3; possibly TRBD2 for D (5 bases). This CDR3 is 13 amino acids long. The germline V gene encodes CDR1 MNHNS and CDR2 SASEGT. DNA for the CDR3: TGTGCCAGCAGGCGGGTTAGCACATATACGCAGTATTTT. Translating it yields CASRRVSTYTQYF.

Comments on this clone: Compared with germline, one end of the junction differs, possibly owing to a read error. The genes are TRBV10-2 and TRBJ2-7; D gene ambiguous. The CDR3 spans 16 residues. The V gene's germline CDR1 is WSHSY and CDR2 SAAADI. Here the CDR3 reads CAIKRNPPNPSYAQYF. CDR3 coding DNA: TGCGCCATCAAACGGAACCCCCCGAACCCGAGCTACGCGCAGTATTTC.

This clone was counted a few times. This chain connects TRBV12-3 or TRBV12-4 to TRBJ2-1; TRBD1 agrees at 9 bases. V lost 6 bases, J lost 7 bases, and 10 bases stayed unmatched. The CDR3 spans 15 residues. CDR3 sequence reads: CASRTGGSVGNEQFF. For the CDR3, the DNA is TGTGCCAGCAGAACAGGGGGCTCGGTGGGAAATGAGCAGTTCTTC.

About this clone itself: Without the conserved terminal phenylalanine or tryptophan, this CDR3 likely stems from a read error. This rearrangement joins TRBV27 to TRBJ2-1; 13 nucleotides match TRBD2. This CDR3 has 16 amino acids. Germline-derived CDR1 and CDR2 are MNHEY and SMNVEV (reference sequence). V gave up 7 bases and J gave up 5 bases; unmatched junction bases: 8. CDR3 sequence reads: CASKNSGTSGNNEQFV. CDR3 DNA sequence: TGTGCCAGCAAGAACTCCGGGACTAGCGGGAACAATGAGCAGTTCGTC.

This clone was seen more than once but under ten times. The chain uses TRBV11-2 and TRBJ1-2; TRBD1 might be the D (5 bases). CDR1 and CDR2 (germline): SGHAT, FQNNGV. The CDR3 has 14 residues. V was clipped by 1 base and J by 8 bases, with 14 bases between them. CDR3 DNA sequence: TGTGCCAGCAGCTTAGGGAGTCAGGGCTACGGCTACACCTTC. This sequence encodes CASSLGSQGYGYTF. Full variable domain (remainder filled in from reference TRBV11-2 and TRBJ1-2): EAGVAQSPRYKIIEKRQSVAFWCNPISGHATLYWYQQILGQGPKLLIQFQNNGVVDDSQLPKDRFSAERLKGVDSTLKIQPAKLEDSAVYLCASSLGSQGYGYTFGSGTRLTVV.

This clone showed up just once. An end of the junction differs from the germline gene, which may be a read error. V usage is TRBV5-1 and J usage is TRBJ1-1; D remains unclear. Germline V gene data show CDR1 as SGHRS and CDR2 as YFSETQ. This CDR3 is built from 15 residues. For the CDR3, the DNA is TGCGCCAGCATCTTGGAGGGCAGACCGAACACTGAAGCTTTCTTT. It translates to CASILEGRPNTEAFF.

The genes are TRBV5-1 and TRBJ2-1; 12 positions agree with TRBD2. Germline assignment: CDR1 SGHRS and CDR2 YFSETQ. This CDR3 has 14 amino acids. V was pared by 2 bases and J by 8 bases, with 2 bases of the junction left unmatched. The chain's CDR3 is CASSLGTSGHEQFF. In DNA, the CDR3 is TGCGCCAGCAGCTTAGGGACTAGCGGGCATGAGCAGTTCTTC.

This clone was detected a few times. V usage is TRBV3-1 and J usage is TRBJ2-7; maybe TRBD1 (6 bases). Germline loops: CDR1 LGHDT, CDR2 YNNKEL (reference sequence). V lost 4 bases, J lost 0 bases, and 7 bases lay in between. The CDR3 covers 13 residues. This chain's CDR3 is CASSRTASYEQYF. The CDR3 DNA reads as TGTGCCAGCAGCCGGACAGCCTCCTACGAGCAGTACTTC.

The V call is TRBV11-2, the J call TRBJ1-1; D perhaps matches TRBD1 (5 bases). V was shortened by 4 bases and J by 9 bases, with 12 bases between the two germline ends. The V gene's germline CDR1 is SGHAT and CDR2 FQNNGV. The CDR3 has 12 residues. The CDR3 loop reads CASSSIGEKAFF. In DNA, the CDR3 is TGTGCCAGCAGCTCGATAGGGGAAAAAGCTTTCTTT. Using reference TRBV11-2 and TRBJ1-1 for the parts outside the CDR3, the full variable domain is EAGVAQSPRYKIIEKRQSVAFWCNPISGHATLYWYQQILGQGPKLLIQFQNNGVVDDSQLPKDRFSAERLKGVDSTLKIQPAKLEDSAVYLCASSSIGEKAFFGQGTRLTVV.

This clone turned up a few times. J is TRBJ1-3 and V is TRBV7-8; D call uncertain. From germline, CDR1 is SGHVS and CDR2 FQNEAQ. The V and J ends lost 1 base and 0 bases respectively, with 4 bases between them. This CDR3 region has 14 residues. The CDR3 reads CASSLDSSGNTIYF. For the CDR3, the DNA is TGTGCCAGCAGCTTAGACAGCTCTGGAAACACCATATATTTT.

The chain links TRBV6-1 to TRBJ2-1; no firm D call. The CDR3 spans 16 residues. The V gene lost 7 bases and the J gene lost 6 bases, with 22 bases spanning the gap. Germline V gives CDR1 MNHNS, CDR2 SASEGT. The CDR3 region has the DNA TGTGCCAGCACCCCGAGAAGGGAATCCCAACCCAATGAGCAGTTCTTC. Residues: CASTPRRESQPNEQFF.

This clone showed up many times. The gene calls are TRBV5-1 and TRBJ2-5; 8 bases agree with TRBD2. This CDR3 has 14 residues. From germline, CDR1 is SGHRS and CDR2 YFSETQ. V trimming: 3 bases; J trimming: 1 base; junction bases outside the gene matches: 2. The CDR3 loop is CASSSGGIQETQYF. The CDR3 region has the DNA TGCGCCAGCAGCTCGGGGGGGATCCAAGAGACCCAGTACTTC.

This clone was counted once. J is TRBJ1-5 and V is TRBV2; D possibly corresponds to TRBD1 (6 bases). In germline, CDR1 is SNHLY, CDR2 FYNNEI. The CDR3 totals 16 residues. V lost 0 bases and J lost 4, with 13 bases in between. The CDR3: CASSEAKTGSNQPQHF. The DNA for the CDR3 is TGTGCCAGCAGTGAAGCTAAGACAGGATCTAATCAGCCCCAGCATTTT.

The V call is TRBV2, the J call TRBJ2-5, with 9 bases aligning to TRBD2. CDR3 length equals 18 residues. V lost 0 bases to trimming and J lost 5 bases; unmatched junction nucleotides: 13. Germline V gene lookup returns CDR1 SNHLY and CDR2 FYNNEI. This CDR3 is CASSEAPLSGSLGETQYF. The CDR3 region has the DNA TGTGCCAGCAGTGAAGCCCCACTTAGCGGGAGTCTGGGTGAGACCCAGTACTTC. Together with reference TRBV2 and TRBJ2-5, the CDR3 gives the full variable domain: EPEVTQTPSHQVTQMGQEVILRCVPISNHLYFYWYRQILGQKVEFLVSFYNNEISEKSEIFDDQFSVERPDGSNFTLKIRSTKLEDSAMYFCASSEAPLSGSLGETQYFGPGTRLLVL.

This clone turned up a few times. The rearrangement links TRBV29-1 to TRBJ2-7, with a weak D call TRBD2 (6 bases). The CDR3 has 13 amino acids. V lost 6 bases and J lost 0, with 12 bases in between. Germline V gene lookup returns CDR1 SQVTM and CDR2 ANQGSEA. The CDR3 sequence: CSVMGTLSYEQYF. The CDR3 DNA follows: TGCAGCGTCATGGGGACTCTCTCCTACGAGCAGTACTTC.